This T cell receptor beta chain was identified during a study of shared clonotypes between healthy human individuals. This CDR3 is built from 15 residues. Germline loops: CDR1 LGHNA, CDR2 YNFKEQ. Trimming cost V 0 bases and J 6 bases, with 14 bases left between them. Naivety among CD8 cells was defined by CD45RO negativity and positive CCR7 selection, thereby excluding terminally differentiated effector memory CD45RA+ cells. This clone was counted once. Here immunoSEQ multiplex PCR was the method, and the copy in TCRdb shows in-frame clones only, minus some. The table includes about 2,100,000 clones, about 92% detected once.

Sequenced input: naive CD8+ T cells from PBMCs. The sequence derives from a man aged 18 to 30 in good health. Some clones in this sample may be carry-over from other donors' samples. The chain is built from TRBV4-2 and TRBJ1-2; D is possibly TRBD1 (5 bases). As DNA, the CDR3 is TGTGCCAGCAGCCAAGATACAGGTAGGGTCAATGGCTACACCTTC. Its protein product is CASSQDTGRVNGYTF.